These 12 T cell receptor beta chains share one sample of origin, sequenced in a study of Ad26.COV2.S vaccination and SARS-CoV-2 variants. The data were produced by immunoSEQ multiplex PCR, yet TCRdb's version contains in-frame clones alone and is incomplete. This sample has about 480,000 clones, with around 88% found just once. As for treatment: about 20 received Ad26.COV2.S at low or high dose, single or two shots; 5 received placebo; per-sample allocation not given. Vaccine and placebo recipients were sampled on day 63 after the first injection. This specimen consisted of peripheral blood, obtained in a trial of Ad26.COV2.S vaccine versus placebo. The receptors derive from a person aged 18-60 years who received the Ad26.COV2.S COVID-19 vaccine or a placebo.

The chain has TRBV9 and TRBJ2-7; D possibly corresponds to TRBD1 (7 bases). V shed 4 bases and J shed 4 bases, with 15 bases lying between them. The germline V gene encodes CDR1 SGDLS and CDR2 YYNGEE. This CDR3 spans 14 amino acids. The CDR3 is CASSPQGEDYEQYF. In DNA form, the CDR3 reads TGTGCCAGCAGCCCTCAGGGGGAGGATTACGAGCAGTACTTC.

V usage is TRBV27 and J usage is TRBJ2-3, with D possibly matching TRBD2 (6 bases). V was trimmed by 0 bases and J by 3 bases, leaving 7 bases between them. Looked up from germline, CDR1 is MNHEY and CDR2 is SMNVEV (reference sequence). The CDR3 sequence is 14 residues long. The CDR3 bases are TGTGCCAGCAGTTTATCCCTAGCGACAGATACGCAGTATTTT. Protein: CASSLSLATDTQYF.

This sequence joins TRBV2 and TRBJ2-1; D tentatively fits TRBD1 or TRBD2 (6 bases each). V gave up 5 bases and J gave up 10 bases, with 21 bases separating them. Germline CDR1 is SNHLY and CDR2 is FYNNEI. The CDR3 length is 15 residues. CDR3 protein: CASSPRGLGGTEQFF. The CDR3 DNA is TGTGCCAGCAGTCCCCGGGGACTTGGAGGGACAGAGCAGTTCTTC.

This clone was seen a few times. The chain joins TRBV2 to TRBJ1-1; D ambiguous. Germline V CDR1 and CDR2: SNHLY, FYNNEI. The CDR3 is 15 residues long. Deletions cut 1 base from V and 1 base from J, with 10 bases between. DNA of the CDR3: TGTGCCAGCAGTGAAGGTATTAGGGAGAACACTGAAGCTTTCTTT. Translating gives CASSEGIRENTEAFF.

The chain links TRBV7-2 to TRBJ2-2, with TRBD2 matching over 7 bases. This CDR3 comprises 13 residues. Germline V gene data show CDR1 as SGHTA and CDR2 as FQGNSA. V shed 5 bases, J shed 7 bases, and the junction held 4 bases outside the gene matches. CDR3 amino acids: CASSRTGGGELFF. The DNA for the CDR3 is TGTGCCAGCAGCCGGACGGGAGGCGGGGAGCTGTTTTTT.

The gene calls are TRBV6-6 and TRBJ2-7, with D unresolved. The CDR3 loop spans 14 amino acids. Germline values: CDR1 MNHNY, CDR2 SVGAGI (reference sequence). Trimming stripped 0 bases from V and 4 bases from J, with 10 bases between. This CDR3 is CASSYSIPGYEQYF. CDR3 DNA: TGTGCCAGCAGTTACTCGATACCGGGTTACGAGCAGTACTTC.

This chain joins TRBV7-9 and TRBJ1-5; D may be TRBD1 (5 bases). The CDR3 spans 15 residues. Looked up from germline, CDR1 is SEHNR and CDR2 is FQNEAQ (reference sequence). The V end was cut by 5 bases, the J end by 7 bases, with 18 bases between. Here the CDR3 DNA reads TGTGCCAGCAGCAAGCTAGGGGCAGGGTCACAGCCCCAGCATTTT. Encoded protein: CASSKLGAGSQPQHF.

The J gene is TRBJ1-4, the V gene TRBV7-8; 11 nucleotides line up with TRBD1. Germline CDR1 reads SGHVS; CDR2 reads FQNEAQ. The CDR3 has 15 amino acids. The junction had 2 bases not matched to a gene; V was cut back by 5 bases and J by 3 bases. Written as DNA, the CDR3 is TGTGCCAGCAGCCCGGGACAGGGGGCTAATGAAAAACTGTTTTTT. Its translation is CASSPGQGANEKLFF.

The chain combines TRBV5-1 with TRBJ2-7; TRBD2 agrees at 12 bases. The junction had 2 bases not matched to a gene; V was cut back by 0 bases and J by 7 bases. The germline V gene encodes CDR1 SGHRS and CDR2 YFSETQ. The CDR3 is 14 amino acids. The CDR3 DNA reads TGCGCCAGCAGCTTGGACCTAGCGGGAGGGGAGCAGTACTTC. Its protein is CASSLDLAGGEQYF.

DNA of the CDR3: TGTGCCTGGAGTACACTAGCGACCGGTGAGCAGTTCTTC. This encodes CAWSTLATGEQFF. The J gene is TRBJ2-1, the V gene TRBV30; TRBD2 matches at 7 bases. Germline V gene data show CDR1 as GTSNPN and CDR2 as SVGIG (reference sequence). The V and J ends lost 2 bases and 9 bases, in that order; junction bases with no gene match: 7. The CDR3 covers 13 residues. Full variable domain (missing parts from reference TRBV30 and TRBJ2-1): SQTIHQWPATLVQPVGSPLSLECTVEGTSNPNLYWYRQAAGRGLQLLFYSVGIGQISSEVPQNLSASRPQDRQFILSSKKLLLSDSGFYLCAWSTLATGEQFFGPGTRLTVL.

The gene calls are TRBV19 and TRBJ2-2, with 8 bases aligning to TRBD1. V trimming: 6 bases; J trimming: 5 bases; junction bases outside the gene matches: 5. This CDR3 spans 14 amino acids. Per germline, CDR1 LNHDA and CDR2 SQIVND (reference sequence). CDR3 in amino acids: CASSTTGATGELFF. DNA for the CDR3: TGTGCCAGTAGCACGACAGGGGCAACCGGGGAGCTGTTTTTT.

The rearrangement joins TRBV10-3 to TRBJ2-7; D assignment may be TRBD1 or TRBD2 (6 bases each). The V end lost 0 bases, the J end lost 3 bases, and 12 bases lay between the germline ends. Germline V gene lookup returns CDR1 ENHRY and CDR2 SYGVKD. This CDR3 region has 15 residues. CDR3 nucleotides: TGTGCCATCAGTGAGTCGACAGGAGGGGGCTACGAGCAGTACTTC. It specifies CAISESTGGGYEQYF.